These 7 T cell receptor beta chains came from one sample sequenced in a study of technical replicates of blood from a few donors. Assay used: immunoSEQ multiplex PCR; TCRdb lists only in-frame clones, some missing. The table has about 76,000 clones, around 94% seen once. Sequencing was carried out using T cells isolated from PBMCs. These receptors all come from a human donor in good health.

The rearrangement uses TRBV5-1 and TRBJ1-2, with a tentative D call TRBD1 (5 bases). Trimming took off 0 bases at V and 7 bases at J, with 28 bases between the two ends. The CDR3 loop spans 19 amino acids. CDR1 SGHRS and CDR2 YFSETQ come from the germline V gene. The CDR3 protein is CASSLAGGVGWKFRAGYTF. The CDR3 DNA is TGCGCCAGCAGCTTGGCCGGGGGAGTAGGGTGGAAATTCCGAGCTGGCTACACCTTC. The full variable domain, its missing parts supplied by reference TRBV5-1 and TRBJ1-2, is KAGVTQTPRYLIKTRGQQVTLSCSPISGHRSVSWYQQTPGQGLQFLFEYFSETQRNKGNFPGRFSGRQFSNSRSEMNVSTLELGDSALYLCASSLAGGVGWKFRAGYTFGSGTRLTVV.

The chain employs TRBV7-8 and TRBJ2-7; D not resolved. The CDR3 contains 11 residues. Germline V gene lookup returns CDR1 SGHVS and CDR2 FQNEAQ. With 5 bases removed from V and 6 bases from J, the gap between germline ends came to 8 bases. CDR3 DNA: TGTGCCAGCAGCCCCAGTTTCGAGCAGTACTTC. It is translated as CASSPSFEQYF.

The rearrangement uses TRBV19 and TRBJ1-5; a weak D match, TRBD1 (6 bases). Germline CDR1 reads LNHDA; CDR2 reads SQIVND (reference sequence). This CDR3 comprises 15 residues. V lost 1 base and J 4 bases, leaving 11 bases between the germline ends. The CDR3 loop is CASSIGGGGNQPQHF. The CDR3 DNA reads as TGTGCCAGTAGTATAGGGGGAGGGGGAAATCAGCCCCAGCATTTT.

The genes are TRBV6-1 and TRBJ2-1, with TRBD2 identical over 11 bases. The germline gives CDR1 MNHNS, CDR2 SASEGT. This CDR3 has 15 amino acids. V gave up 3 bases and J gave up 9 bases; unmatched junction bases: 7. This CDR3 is CASSELLAGEGEQFF. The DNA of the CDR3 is TGTGCCAGCAGTGAGCTACTAGCGGGAGAGGGTGAGCAGTTCTTC.

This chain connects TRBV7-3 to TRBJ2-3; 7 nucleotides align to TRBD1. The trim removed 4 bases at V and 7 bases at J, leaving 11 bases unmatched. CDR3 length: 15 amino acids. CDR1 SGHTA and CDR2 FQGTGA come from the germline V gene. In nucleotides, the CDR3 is TGTGCCAGCAGCTCCCCCGGGACAGTGTCTAATACGCAGTATTTT. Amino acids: CASSSPGTVSNTQYF.

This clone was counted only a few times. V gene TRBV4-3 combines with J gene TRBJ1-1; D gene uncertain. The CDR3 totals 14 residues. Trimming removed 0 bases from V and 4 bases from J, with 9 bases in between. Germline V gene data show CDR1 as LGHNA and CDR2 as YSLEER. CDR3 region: CASSQDRRLTEAFF. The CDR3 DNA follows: TGCGCCAGCAGCCAAGATCGGAGGCTCACTGAAGCTTTCTTT.

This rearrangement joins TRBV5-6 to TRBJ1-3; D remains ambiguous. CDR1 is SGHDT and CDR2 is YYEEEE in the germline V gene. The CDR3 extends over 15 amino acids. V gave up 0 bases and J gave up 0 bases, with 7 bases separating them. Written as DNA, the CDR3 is TGTGCCAGCAGCTTGGGAGTCTCCTCTGGAAACACCATATATTTT. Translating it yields CASSLGVSSGNTIYF.